The 14 T cell receptor beta chains below all came from one sample that was sequenced in a study of blood T cell repertoires in COVID-19. The data were produced by immunoSEQ multiplex PCR, yet TCRdb's version contains in-frame clones alone and is incomplete. The table has fewer than 300,000 clones, 85% seen once. Sequencing was done on a sample of peripheral blood. The receptors shown here come from a man aged 50-59 years with active or convalescent COVID-19.

The table lists this clone with many counts. The rearrangement joins TRBV25-1 to TRBJ1-2; D possibly corresponds to TRBD1 (5 bases). The CDR3 is made up of 12 amino acids. CDR1 and CDR2 (germline): MGHDK, SYGVNS. V was cut by 9 bases and J by 6 bases, with 14 bases left in between. The CDR3 spells CASHAGVDGYTF. The CDR3 bases are TGTGCCAGTCACGCGGGGGTCGATGGCTACACCTTC.

The J gene is TRBJ1-3, the V gene TRBV7-2; D unclear. This CDR3 contains 15 residues. V lost 0 bases and J lost 7, with 13 bases in between. Germline lookup yields CDR1 SGHTA and CDR2 FQGNSA. CDR3: CASSLAPSPGNTIYF. DNA for the CDR3: TGTGCCAGCAGCTTAGCGCCGTCCCCGGGGAACACCATATATTTT. Full variable domain (rest looked up from reference TRBV7-2 and TRBJ1-3): GAGVSQSPSNKVTEKGKDVELRCDPISGHTALYWYRQSLGQGLEFLIYFQGNSAPDKSGLPSDRFSAERTGGSVSTLTIQRTQQEDSAVYLCASSLAPSPGNTIYFGEGSWLTVV.

The chain combines TRBV25-1 with TRBJ2-1; 9 nucleotides agree with TRBD2. This CDR3 is built from 14 residues. Germline V gene data show CDR1 as MGHDK and CDR2 as SYGVNS. Trimming at V came to 6 bases and at J to 6 bases, leaving 6 bases not matched to a gene. CDR3 amino acids: CASREAGGINEQFF. The CDR3 DNA reads TGTGCCAGCAGAGAAGCGGGAGGAATCAATGAGCAGTTCTTC.

This chain uses TRBV5-1 with TRBJ2-3, with D possibly TRBD2 on 5 matching bases. The germline gives CDR1 SGHRS, CDR2 YFSETQ. The CDR3 consists of 14 residues. V dropped 7 bases and J dropped 6 bases, with 18 bases sitting between them. The CDR3 nucleotides are TGCGCCAGCCTTCGGGGAGATTCGTCGGATACGCAGTATTTT. Its translation: CASLRGDSSDTQYF.

Concerning this clone: The sample carries other DNA sequences with the same CDR3. The chain uses TRBV18 and TRBJ2-2; D call uncertain. This CDR3 comprises 12 residues. From germline, CDR1 is KGHSH and CDR2 LQKENI. Trimming took off 6 bases at V and 5 bases at J, with 7 bases between the two ends. CDR3 region: CASSPETGELFF. The CDR3 DNA reads TGTGCCAGCTCGCCGGAGACCGGGGAGCTGTTTTTT.

CDR3 coding DNA: TGTGCCAGCAGTCCCCGGGAAATGACTGAAGCTTTCTTT. As protein: CASSPREMTEAFF. The chain has TRBV2 and TRBJ1-1; D uncertain. The CDR3 is made up of 13 amino acids. Germline CDR1 and CDR2: SNHLY and FYNNEI. Trimming pared 5 bases from V and 5 bases from J, leaving 12 bases between.

In this sample, this clone turned up once. This chain uses TRBV19 with TRBJ1-2, with D possibly TRBD1 on 5 matching bases. Trimming took 3 bases from V and 4 from J, leaving 15 bases between them. The CDR3 length is 15 residues. Per germline, CDR1 LNHDA and CDR2 SQIVND (reference sequence). The CDR3 coding sequence is TGTGCCAGTAGTATTGGCAGGGCAACTATCTATGGCTACACCTTC. This sequence encodes CASSIGRATIYGYTF.

The chain employs TRBV15 and TRBJ2-7; 7 positions agree with TRBD1. V lost 8 bases to trimming and J lost 2 bases; unmatched junction nucleotides: 9. Germline V gives CDR1 LNHNV, CDR2 YYDKDF (reference sequence). CDR3 length: 14 amino acids. The CDR3 coding sequence is TGTGCCACCCGTGTTGGGGACAGACCCTACGAGCAGTACTTC. Protein product: CATRVGDRPYEQYF.

This clone was seen only once. The chain is built from TRBV7-3 and TRBJ2-2; D not certain. The germline V and J ends were trimmed by 0 bases and 1 base, with 12 bases remaining between them. The CDR3 runs to 17 residues. Germline loops: CDR1 SGHTA, CDR2 FQGTGA. The CDR3 sequence is CASSLTSPRLNTGELFF. As DNA, the CDR3 is TGTGCCAGCAGCTTAACGTCTCCCAGGCTGAACACCGGGGAGCTGTTTTTT.

The chain combines TRBV5-5 with TRBJ2-7, with 10 positions matching TRBD2. The CDR3 covers 15 residues. The ends lost 0 bases at V and 5 bases at J; junction bases unmatched: 5. Germline CDR1 and CDR2: SGHKS and YYEKEE (reference sequence). CDR3 DNA sequence: TGTGCCAGCAGCTTGGGCGGGACTAGCGACCACGAGCAGTACTTC. Protein product: CASSLGGTSDHEQYF.

The chain joins TRBV4-1 to TRBJ2-5; D is perhaps TRBD1 (5 bases). The V and J ends lost 0 bases and 2 bases respectively, with 7 bases between them. Germline V CDR1 and CDR2: MGHRA, YSYEKL. CDR3 length: 14 residues. CDR3 sequence (DNA): TGCGCCAGCAGCCAAGATCCAGGGCAAGAGACCCAGTACTTC. Amino acids: CASSQDPGQETQYF.

This rearrangement joins TRBV15 to TRBJ1-1; a possible D gene is TRBD1 (6 bases). The CDR3 spans 14 residues. The germline CDR1 and CDR2 sequences are LNHNV and YYDKDF (reference sequence). V lost 1 base and J 5 bases, leaving 11 bases between the germline ends. CDR3 nucleotide sequence: TGTGCCACCAGCAGAGCGGGGGGGCGTACTGAAGCTTTCTTT. This gives the protein CATSRAGGRTEAFF.

The gene calls are TRBV7-9 and TRBJ2-7; D is possibly TRBD1 (5 bases). The V gene's germline CDR1 is SEHNR and CDR2 FQNEAQ (reference sequence). CDR3 length equals 18 residues. V was shortened by 2 bases and J by 2 bases, with 22 bases between the two germline ends. CDR3 region: CASSLIAGIGPGPYEQYF. CDR3 in DNA: TGTGCCAGCAGCTTAATTGCAGGGATAGGTCCTGGGCCCTACGAGCAGTACTTC.

V gene TRBV29-1 combines with J gene TRBJ1-1, with 7 bases lining up with TRBD1. Losses at the gene ends were 4 bases for V and 5 bases for J; bases not matched to a gene: 7. Germline values: CDR1 SQVTM, CDR2 ANQGSEA. This CDR3 spans 13 amino acids. CDR3 in DNA: TGCAGCGTTGCTGTCAGGGGGAGAACTGAAGCTTTCTTT. Translation gives CSVAVRGRTEAFF.